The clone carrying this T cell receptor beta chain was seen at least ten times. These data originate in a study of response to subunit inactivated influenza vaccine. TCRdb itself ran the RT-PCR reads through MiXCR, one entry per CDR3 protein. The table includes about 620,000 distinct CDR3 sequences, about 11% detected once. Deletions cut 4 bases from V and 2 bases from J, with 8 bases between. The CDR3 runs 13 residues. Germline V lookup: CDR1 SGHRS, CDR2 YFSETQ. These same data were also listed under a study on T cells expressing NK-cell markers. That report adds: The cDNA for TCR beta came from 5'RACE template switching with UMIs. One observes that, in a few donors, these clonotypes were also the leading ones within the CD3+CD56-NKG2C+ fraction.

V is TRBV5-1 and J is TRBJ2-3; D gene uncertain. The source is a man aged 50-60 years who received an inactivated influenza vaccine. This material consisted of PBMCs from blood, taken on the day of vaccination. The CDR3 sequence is CASSGDNTDTQYF. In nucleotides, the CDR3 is TGCGCCAGCAGCGGAGACAACACAGATACGCAGTATTTT.